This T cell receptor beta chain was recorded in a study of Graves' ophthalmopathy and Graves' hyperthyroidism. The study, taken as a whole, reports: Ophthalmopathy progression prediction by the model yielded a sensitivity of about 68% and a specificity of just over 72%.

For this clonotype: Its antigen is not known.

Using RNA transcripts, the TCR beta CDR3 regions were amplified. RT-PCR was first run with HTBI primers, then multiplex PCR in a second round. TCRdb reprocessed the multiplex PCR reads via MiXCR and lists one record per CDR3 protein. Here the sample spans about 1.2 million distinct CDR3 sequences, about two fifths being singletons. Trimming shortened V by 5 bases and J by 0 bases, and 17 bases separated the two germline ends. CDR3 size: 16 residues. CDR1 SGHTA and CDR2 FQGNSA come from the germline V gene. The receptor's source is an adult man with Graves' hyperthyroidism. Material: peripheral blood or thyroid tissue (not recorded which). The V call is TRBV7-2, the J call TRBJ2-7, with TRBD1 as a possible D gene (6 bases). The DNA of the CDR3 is TGTGCCAGCAGCCCTACAGGGAGCCTCCTCTCCTACGAGCAGTACTTC. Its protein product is CASSPTGSLLSYEQYF.